This T cell receptor beta chain comes out of a study of cytomegalovirus exposure and HLA in healthy donors. Study-wide results and caveats: Information on immune exposure was restricted to one variable (CMV serostatus).

With respect to this clone: Its specificity is unknown.

The PCR made use of 60 Vbeta and 13 Jbeta primers. The repertoire was sequenced with immunoSEQ multiplex PCR; TCRdb's copy has only in-frame clones and lacks some. Of hundreds of thousands of clones detected, 76% appear once; the ten largest clones hold 0.55% to 0.75%. Germline loops: CDR1 MDHEN, CDR2 SYDVKM. With 6 bases clipped from V and 6 bases from J, the junction kept 9 bases outside the gene matches. The CDR3 spans 14 residues. The J gene is TRBJ2-7, the V gene TRBV28; TRBD1 agrees at 9 bases. Sequencing was done on a sample of PBMCs. This receptor was obtained from a man between 18 and 29 years old in good health and CMV-seronegative. CDR3 sequence reads: CASRWGGQGTEQYF. The CDR3 nucleotides are TGTGCCAGCAGATGGGGGGGACAGGGTACCGAGCAGTACTTC.